This T cell receptor (beta chain) was profiled in a study of PD-1 blockade in classical Hodgkin lymphoma. Study findings and constraints: Individuals who commenced nivolumab within less than 1 year of ASCT were excluded. By C4D1, CD4+ diversity increased significantly, especially in complete responders.

Profiled with immunoSEQ multiplex PCR; TCRdb holds only in-frame clones, not every one. The sample includes tens of thousands of clones, about 88% of them seen just once. All the patients suffered relapse after autologous stem cell transplantation, and brentuximab vedotin exposure differed. Complete response, partial response or progressive disease made up the best responses. The ends were cut back, 0 bases at V and 4 bases at J, with 10 bases in the middle. Per germline, CDR1 MRHNA and CDR2 SNTAGT. The CDR3 sequence is 15 residues long. By sample fraction, this clone is medium-sized (0.01 to 0.1%). Its antigen remains unknown.

The chain has TRBV6-4 and TRBJ2-1, with D perhaps TRBD1 or TRBD2 (5 bases each). The clonotype comes from a human donor with classical Hodgkin lymphoma. Sample: peripheral blood mononuclear cells (PBMCs), taken at baseline. Written as DNA, the CDR3 is TGTGCCAGCAGTGACTCGACAGAGGGATACAATGAGCAGTTCTTC. It translates to CASSDSTEGYNEQFF.